The 30 T cell receptor beta chains listed next were all sequenced from one sample in a study of blood T cell repertoires in COVID-19. Only in-frame clones appear in the TCRdb table, and some are missing; sequencing was by immunoSEQ multiplex PCR. Here the sample spans 250,000 to 350,000 clones, 75% to 90% being singletons. Sequenced material: peripheral blood. The receptors were gathered from a woman in her 50s who had recovered from COVID-19.

V is TRBV7-9 and J is TRBJ2-2, with 12 positions matching TRBD2. V lost 4 bases, J lost 5 bases, and 8 bases stayed unmatched. The CDR3 extends over 17 amino acids. Germline values: CDR1 SEHNR, CDR2 FQNEAQ (reference sequence). The CDR3 DNA is TGTGCCAGCAGCTCGGAACTAGCGGGAGGAAGGACCGGGGAGCTGTTTTTT. Translation gives CASSSELAGGRTGELFF.

V is TRBV5-6 and J is TRBJ2-7; maybe TRBD2 (6 bases). Germline V gives CDR1 SGHDT, CDR2 YYEEEE. Trimming removed 8 bases from V and 0 bases from J, with 12 bases in between. This CDR3 has 13 residues. The CDR3 DNA reads TGTGCCAGTTCCTCCGGGAGCTCCTACGAGCAGTACTTC. Translated, it gives CASSSGSSYEQYF.

The count of this clone is one. The V and J genes are TRBV7-9 and TRBJ1-6; D ambiguous. The CDR3 has 14 residues. Trimming took 3 bases from V and 7 from J, leaving 10 bases between them. Germline V gives CDR1 SEHNR, CDR2 FQNEAQ (reference sequence). CDR3 loop: CASSFGGENSPLHF. For the CDR3, the DNA is TGTGCCAGCAGCTTCGGCGGGGAGAATTCACCCCTCCACTTT.

A note on this clone: A read error is possible here, since a much larger clone lies one base away. The genes are TRBV28 and TRBJ1-1; the D is unclear. Germline CDR1 MDHEN, CDR2 SYDVKM. CDR3 length equals 13 residues. V lost 6 bases and J lost 1, with 9 bases in between. CDR3 amino acids: CASRSGGNTEAFF. CDR3 nucleotides: TGTGCCAGCAGATCAGGAGGGAACACTGAAGCTTTCTTT.

The chain uses TRBV10-3 and TRBJ1-5, with 7 bases identical to TRBD1. Germline V gene lookup returns CDR1 ENHRY and CDR2 SYGVKD. J lost 7 bases, V lost 10 bases, and 13 bases had no gene match. This CDR3 is built from 14 residues. CDR3 in amino acids: CATQSQGGEQPQHF. CDR3 DNA sequence: TGTGCCACCCAATCGCAAGGGGGCGAACAGCCCCAGCATTTT.

This clone was seen only once. J is TRBJ1-1 and V is TRBV5-4; D call uncertain. The germline V gene has CDR1 SGHNT and CDR2 YYREEE (reference sequence). Deletions cut 0 bases from V and 0 bases from J, with 3 bases between. The CDR3 is 13 residues long. CDR3 DNA sequence: TGTGCCAGCAGCTTGGGAGTGAACACTGAAGCTTTCTTT. Translation gives CASSLGVNTEAFF.

V is TRBV16 and J is TRBJ1-2; 10 bases map to TRBD1. CDR1 is KGHSY and CDR2 is FQNENV in the germline V gene. After removal of 5 bases from V and 6 bases from J, the junction contained 15 bases not matched to a gene. The CDR3 has 17 amino acids. CDR3 DNA: TGTGCCAGCAGCGAACCCGGGACAGGGGTACTTCTGAATGGCTACACCTTC. This gives the protein CASSEPGTGVLLNGYTF. The full variable domain, rest sourced from reference TRBV16 and TRBJ1-2, is GEEVAQTPKHLVRGEGQKAKLYCAPIKGHSYVFWYQQVLKNEFKFLISFQNENVFDETGMPKERFSAKCLPNSPCSLEIQATKLEDSAVYFCASSEPGTGVLLNGYTFGSGTRLTVV.

The chain recombines TRBV6-2 or TRBV6-3 with TRBJ1-2, with D possibly being TRBD1 (6 bases). Deletions cut 5 bases from V and 6 bases from J, with 16 bases between. The germline gives CDR1 MNHEY, CDR2 SVGEGT. The CDR3 covers 14 residues. The CDR3 is CASSRGGEWHGYTF. As DNA, the CDR3 is TGTGCCAGCAGTCGAGGGGGTGAATGGCATGGCTACACCTTC.

This clone was seen once. The V call is TRBV4-3, the J call TRBJ2-3; the match to TRBD2 covers 12 bases. Trimming at V came to 4 bases and at J to 5 bases, leaving 13 bases not matched to a gene. CDR3 size: 18 residues. Looked up from germline, CDR1 is LGHNA and CDR2 is YSLEER. The CDR3 DNA reads TGCGCCAGCAGCCTCACTAGCGGGGGGCATAGGGTCGGAGATACGCAGTATTTT. It codes for CASSLTSGGHRVGDTQYF.

V is TRBV12-3 or TRBV12-4 and J is TRBJ1-2; D is ambiguous. This CDR3 has 12 amino acids. V lost 2 bases and J lost 8, with 9 bases in between. The CDR3: CASSLFAGGYTF. CDR3 nucleotide sequence: TGTGCCAGCAGTTTATTCGCCGGGGGCTACACCTTC.

V usage is TRBV10-3 and J usage is TRBJ1-2; possible D gene TRBD1, 6 bases. The CDR3 is 18 amino acids. Per germline, CDR1 ENHRY and CDR2 SYGVKD. V gave up 7 bases and J gave up 4 bases, with 28 bases separating them. The CDR3 region is CAIKVVRQGKESGYGYTF. The CDR3 coding sequence is TGTGCCATCAAGGTGGTCCGGCAGGGGAAAGAATCCGGCTATGGCTACACCTTC.

The V gene is TRBV6-5, the J gene TRBJ2-1, with TRBD2 as a possible D gene (5 bases). Between the trimmed V and J ends, which lost 0 bases and 4 bases, there was a span of 13 bases. Germline CDR1 is MNHEY and CDR2 is SVGAGI. CDR3 length: 16 amino acids. This CDR3 reads CASSYSIGERYNEQFF. The CDR3 coding sequence is TGTGCCAGCAGTTACTCGATCGGGGAGAGATACAATGAGCAGTTCTTC.

This chain links TRBV7-3 with TRBJ2-7; D is ambiguous. The germline CDR1 and CDR2 sequences are SGHTA and FQGTGA. CDR3 size: 15 residues. With 1 base removed from V and 2 bases from J, the gap between germline ends came to 12 bases. This chain's CDR3 is CASSLKYRGTYEQYF. Written as DNA, the CDR3 is TGTGCCAGCAGCTTAAAGTACCGCGGAACCTACGAGCAGTACTTC.

The genes are TRBV7-9 and TRBJ1-2; D may be TRBD1 (5 bases). In germline, CDR1 is SEHNR, CDR2 FQNEAQ (reference sequence). V lost 4 bases and J 1 base, leaving 22 bases between the germline ends. CDR3 length: 18 amino acids. In nucleotides, the CDR3 is TGTGCCAGCAGCTCCCTCAGGGCAGGAGGGGCGGGTAACTATGGCTACACCTTC. Protein: CASSSLRAGGAGNYGYTF.

The chain combines TRBV28 with TRBJ2-3, with TRBD2 identical over 9 bases. CDR1 MDHEN and CDR2 SYDVKM come from the germline V gene. V lost 6 bases and J lost 5; bases outside the gene matches: 9. This CDR3 spans 15 amino acids. The CDR3 here is CASRPSGTTGDTQYF. The CDR3 DNA follows: TGTGCCAGCAGACCTAGCGGGACCACGGGAGATACGCAGTATTTT.

This chain joins TRBV28 and TRBJ2-2, with 9 bases lining up with TRBD1. This CDR3 comprises 14 residues. Germline-derived CDR1 and CDR2 are MDHEN and SYDVKM. The junction had 5 bases not matched to a gene; V was cut back by 8 bases and J by 4 bases. The CDR3 sequence is CASADRGGTGELFF. The CDR3, as DNA: TGTGCCAGCGCCGACAGGGGGGGCACCGGGGAGCTGTTTTTT.

CDR3 loop: CASSPLAGVGIYNEQFF. DNA of the CDR3: TGTGCCAGCAGCCCTCTAGCGGGAGTGGGGATATACAATGAGCAGTTCTTC. This chain uses TRBV7-8 with TRBJ2-1; 10 bases map to TRBD2. Per the germline V gene, CDR1 is SGHVS and CDR2 is FQNEAQ. The CDR3 loop spans 17 amino acids. Unmatched junction bases numbered 11, after V lost 5 bases and J lost 4 bases.

The V call is TRBV4-1, the J call TRBJ1-1, with D unresolved. Germline V gene data show CDR1 as MGHRA and CDR2 as YSYEKL. The CDR3 spans 15 residues. Trimming removed 5 bases from V and 1 base from J, with 14 bases in between. Here the CDR3 reads CASSSGLGTNTEAFF. The CDR3 DNA is TGCGCCAGCAGCAGCGGGTTGGGAACGAACACTGAAGCTTTCTTT.

This chain uses TRBV6-5 with TRBJ1-1; 9 nucleotides agree with TRBD1. This CDR3 region has 15 residues. The trim removed 5 bases at V and 3 bases at J, leaving 7 bases unmatched. CDR1 MNHEY and CDR2 SVGAGI come from the germline V gene. CDR3 sequence: CASSTPGQGYTEAFF. DNA for the CDR3: TGTGCCAGCAGTACCCCGGGACAGGGATACACTGAAGCTTTCTTT.

The chain couples TRBV21-1 to TRBJ1-4; no check of the table's D call, TRBD1, against the DNA was made. TRBV21-1 is flagged as a pseudogene. The CDR3 contains 13 residues. In DNA form, the CDR3 reads TGTGCCAGCAGCTCTGACAGAAATGAAAAACTGTTTTTT. It encodes CASSSDRNEKLFF.

The rearrangement joins TRBV14 to TRBJ2-1; D is possibly TRBD2 (6 bases). V was trimmed by 1 base and J by 2 bases, leaving 15 bases between them. Germline CDR1 is SGHDN and CDR2 is FVKESK. This CDR3 is built from 17 residues. CDR3 nucleotide sequence: TGTGCCAGCAGCCAAGGTGCAGGGTGGGGGGCCTACAATGAGCAGTTCTTC. It is translated as CASSQGAGWGAYNEQFF.

J is TRBJ1-5 and V is TRBV28, with a possible D match to TRBD1 (5 bases). The CDR3 loop spans 16 amino acids. Germline V gives CDR1 MDHEN, CDR2 SYDVKM. V dropped 4 bases and J dropped 1 base, with 14 bases sitting between them. CDR3 sequence (DNA): TGTGCCAGCAGTTCCCGGGGAGGGGTAAGCAATCAGCCCCAGCATTTT. Its translation: CASSSRGGVSNQPQHF.

This clone has a handful of counts. The J gene is TRBJ2-7, the V gene TRBV5-4; a possible D gene is TRBD2 (6 bases). The germline V gene has CDR1 SGHNT and CDR2 YYREEE (reference sequence). Trimming stripped 4 bases from V and 2 bases from J, with 13 bases between. This CDR3 has 14 amino acids. The CDR3 here is CASSPGGGAYEQYF. In nucleotides, the CDR3 is TGTGCCAGCAGCCCAGGCGGCGGGGCCTACGAGCAGTACTTC.

CDR3 nucleotides: TGTGCCAGCAGCCGCACAGGGCGGGAGACCCAGTACTTC. Amino acids: CASSRTGRETQYF. V is TRBV7-2 and J is TRBJ2-5; D is possibly TRBD1 (6 bases). The germline V gene has CDR1 SGHTA and CDR2 FQGNSA. Trimming stripped 5 bases from V and 5 bases from J, with 12 bases between. There are 13 residues in the CDR3.

The CDR3 nucleotides read TGTGCCAGCAGTCCTTATCTCCGGTTCTCTGGAAACACCATATATTTT. This translates into CASSPYLRFSGNTIYF. The chain joins TRBV11-2 to TRBJ1-3; D unclear. Germline assignment: CDR1 SGHAT and CDR2 FQNNGV. Trimming took off 6 bases at V and 0 bases at J, with 15 bases between the two ends. The CDR3 contains 16 residues. Drawing the rest from reference TRBV11-2 and TRBJ1-3, the complete variable domain is EAGVAQSPRYKIIEKRQSVAFWCNPISGHATLYWYQQILGQGPKLLIQFQNNGVVDDSQLPKDRFSAERLKGVDSTLKIQPAKLEDSAVYLCASSPYLRFSGNTIYFGEGSWLTVV.

The chain joins TRBV28 to TRBJ2-3, with 9 nucleotides matching TRBD2. CDR1 is MDHEN, CDR2 SYDVKM, per germline. Trimming took 4 bases from V and 3 from J; bases not matched to a gene: 5. The CDR3 is 15 amino acids. In DNA form, the CDR3 reads TGTGCCAGCAGTTGGCGGGGACTAGCAACAGATACGCAGTATTTT. Its protein product is CASSWRGLATDTQYF.

V and J are TRBV6-2 or TRBV6-3 and TRBJ2-3; tentative D call: TRBD2 (5 bases). The CDR3 totals 15 residues. Germline lookup yields CDR1 MNHEY and CDR2 SVGEGT. Between the trimmed V and J ends, which lost 4 bases and 0 bases, there was a span of 11 bases. CDR3 DNA sequence: TGTGCCAGCAGTTCTACCAGCGGTAGCACAGATACGCAGTATTTT. Translating it yields CASSSTSGSTDTQYF.

The rearrangement links TRBV2 to TRBJ1-2; D unclear. The CDR3 has 14 amino acids. The V gene's germline CDR1 is SNHLY and CDR2 FYNNEI. Trimming took 6 bases from V and 3 from J, leaving 14 bases between them. CDR3: CASRADGGYYGYTF. The CDR3 bases are TGTGCCAGCAGGGCGGACGGCGGGTACTATGGCTACACCTTC.

The chain uses TRBV7-9 and TRBJ1-1; 7 bases fit TRBD1. V lost 5 bases and J lost 5; bases outside the gene matches: 8. CDR1 SEHNR and CDR2 FQNEAQ come from the germline V gene (reference sequence). This CDR3 comprises 14 residues. For the CDR3, the DNA is TGTGCCAGCAGCCCTAACAGGGGAAAGACTGAAGCTTTCTTT. Translating it yields CASSPNRGKTEAFF.

The V call is TRBV14, the J call TRBJ2-2, with D possibly matching TRBD2 (6 bases). The germline V gene encodes CDR1 SGHDN and CDR2 FVKESK. V gave up 4 bases and J gave up 6 bases, with 21 bases separating them. The CDR3 covers 17 residues. The CDR3 protein is CASSPLLGEVGSGELFF. CDR3 sequence (DNA): TGTGCCAGCAGCCCACTCTTGGGGGAGGTTGGATCCGGGGAGCTGTTTTTT.